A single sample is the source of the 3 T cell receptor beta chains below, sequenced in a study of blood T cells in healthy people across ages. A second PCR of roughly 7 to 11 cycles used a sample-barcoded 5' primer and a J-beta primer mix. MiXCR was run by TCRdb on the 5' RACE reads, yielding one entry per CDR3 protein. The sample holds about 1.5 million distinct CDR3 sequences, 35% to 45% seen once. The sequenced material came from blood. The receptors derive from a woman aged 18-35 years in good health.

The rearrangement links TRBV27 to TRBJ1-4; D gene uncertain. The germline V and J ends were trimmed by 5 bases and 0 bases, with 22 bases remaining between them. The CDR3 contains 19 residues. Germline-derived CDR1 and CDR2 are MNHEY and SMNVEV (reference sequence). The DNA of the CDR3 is TGTGCCAGCAGTCCATCCGTTTGGCGGAGAGAGTCAACTAATGAAAAACTGTTTTTT. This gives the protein CASSPSVWRRESTNEKLFF.

This CDR3 is CANQTYTGELFF. The CDR3 DNA follows: TGCGCCAATCAGACATACACCGGGGAGCTGTTTTTT. J is TRBJ2-2 and V is TRBV10-1; D uncertain. Germline V gene data show CDR1 as WNHNN and CDR2 as SYGVQD (reference sequence). The CDR3 sequence is 12 residues long. With 10 bases removed from V and 3 bases from J, the gap between germline ends came to 9 bases.

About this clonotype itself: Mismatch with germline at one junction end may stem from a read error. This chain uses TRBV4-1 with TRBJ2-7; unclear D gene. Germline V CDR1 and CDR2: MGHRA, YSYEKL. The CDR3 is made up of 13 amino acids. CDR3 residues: CAGSQETHYEQYF. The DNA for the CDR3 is TGCGCCGGCAGCCAAGAAACCCACTACGAGCAGTACTTC.